A selection of T cell receptor beta chains follows, all from one sample in a study of blood T cell repertoires in COVID-19. The method was immunoSEQ multiplex PCR; TCRdb's version includes in-frame clones alone and lacks a portion of them. The table records a few hundred thousand clones, around nine tenths of them present only once. Sample: peripheral blood. These receptors were obtained from a woman in her sixties or seventies with COVID-19, enrolled during active disease. The CDR3 runs from the conserved cysteine through the conserved F or W. Fields, in order: CDR3 protein, CDR3 DNA, D gene, J gene, clone size, V gene. The D gene is left open where the match is weak. Clone size is given for some rows only: seen once, a few or many times, or a class if the clone is expanded.

CDR3 protein: CASRQGSYGYTF
CDR3 DNA: TGTGCCAGCAGGCAGGGATCATATGGCTACACCTTC
D gene: NA
J gene: TRBJ1-2
clone size: NA
V gene: TRBV27

CDR3 protein: CASSELGVVSGGRETQYF
CDR3 DNA: TGTGCCAGCAGTGAATTGGGAGTAGTTAGCGGGGGTCGGGAGACCCAGTACTTC
D gene: TRBD2
J gene: TRBJ2-5
clone size: NA
V gene: TRBV25-1

CDR3 protein: CATSRDRYTQYF
CDR3 DNA: TGTGCCACCAGCAGAGATCGGTATACGCAGTATTTT
D gene: NA
J gene: TRBJ2-3
clone size: NA
V gene: TRBV15

CDR3 protein: CASSEGQTSYNEQFF
CDR3 DNA: TGTGCCAGCAGTGAGGGCCAAACTTCCTACAATGAGCAGTTCTTC
D gene: NA
J gene: TRBJ2-1
clone size: NA
V gene: TRBV6-1

CDR3 protein: CASRLTVNTEAFF
CDR3 DNA: TGTGCCAGCAGGTTGACAGTCAACACTGAAGCTTTCTTT
D gene: NA
J gene: TRBJ1-1
clone size: NA
V gene: TRBV7-9

CDR3 protein: CASSTMVSGGNEQYF
CDR3 DNA: TGCGCCAGCAGTACAATGGTTTCAGGGGGGAACGAGCAGTACTTC
D gene: NA
J gene: TRBJ2-7
clone size: NA
V gene: TRBV5-1

CDR3 protein: CASSQEPGLAGGRDTQYF
CDR3 DNA: TGCGCCAGCAGCCAAGAACCCGGGCTAGCGGGGGGGAGGGATACGCAGTATTTT
D gene: TRBD2
J gene: TRBJ2-3
clone size: NA
V gene: TRBV4-1

CDR3 protein: CASGLQGRSTGELFF
CDR3 DNA: TGTGCTAGTGGTTTACAGGGCAGGAGCACCGGGGAGCTGTTTTTT
D gene: NA
J gene: TRBJ2-2
clone size: few
V gene: TRBV12-5

CDR3 protein: CASRIQGKGNQPQHF
CDR3 DNA: TGTGCCAGCAGAATTCAGGGGAAGGGCAATCAGCCCCAGCATTTT
D gene: NA
J gene: TRBJ1-5
clone size: once
V gene: TRBV6-6

CDR3 protein: CATSGPLGTGLYNEQFF
CDR3 DNA: TGTGCCACCAGTGGCCCCCTAGGGACAGGGCTGTACAATGAGCAGTTCTTC
D gene: TRBD1
J gene: TRBJ2-1
clone size: NA
V gene: TRBV24-1

CDR3 protein: CASSQGEANYGYTF
CDR3 DNA: TGTGCCAGCTCACAGGGGGAAGCTAACTATGGCTACACCTTC
D gene: NA
J gene: TRBJ1-2
clone size: NA
V gene: TRBV18

CDR3 protein: CASSERVNTEAFF
CDR3 DNA: TGTGCCAGCTCAGAGAGGGTGAACACTGAAGCTTTCTTT
D gene: NA
J gene: TRBJ1-1
clone size: few
V gene: TRBV18

CDR3 protein: CATSRAGVSYGYTF
CDR3 DNA: TGTGCCACCAGCAGAGCAGGGGTTAGCTATGGCTACACCTTC
D gene: NA
J gene: TRBJ1-2
clone size: NA
V gene: TRBV15

CDR3 protein: CASSYSYVSTSEQFF
CDR3 DNA: TGTGCCAGCAGTTACTCGTATGTTAGCACTAGTGAGCAGTTCTTC
D gene: NA
J gene: TRBJ2-1
clone size: NA
V gene: TRBV6-6

CDR3 protein: CASSDPGTINTGELFF
CDR3 DNA: TGCGCCAGCAGCGATCCCGGGACAATTAACACCGGGGAGCTGTTTTTT
D gene: NA
J gene: TRBJ2-2
clone size: NA
V gene: TRBV5-1

CDR3 protein: CASSLGADGGNTIYF
CDR3 DNA: TGCGCCAGCAGCTTGGGGGCCGATGGCGGAAACACCATATATTTT
D gene: NA
J gene: TRBJ1-3
clone size: NA
V gene: TRBV5-1

CDR3 protein: CASSLSSHGDTQYF
CDR3 DNA: TGTGCCAGCAGTTTAAGTTCTCACGGAGATACGCAGTATTTT
D gene: NA
J gene: TRBJ2-3
clone size: NA
V gene: TRBV27

CDR3 protein: CASSLGQNYGYTF
CDR3 DNA: TGCGCCAGCAGCTTGGGACAAAACTATGGCTACACCTTC
D gene: NA
J gene: TRBJ1-2
clone size: NA
V gene: TRBV5-1

CDR3 protein: CASSIASGTGGDEQYF
CDR3 DNA: TGTGCCAGTAGTATAGCCTCCGGGACAGGGGGTGACGAGCAGTACTTC
D gene: TRBD1
J gene: TRBJ2-7
clone size: NA
V gene: TRBV19

CDR3 protein: CASSSVSGSEQYF
CDR3 DNA: TGTGCCAGCAGCTCAGTCTCAGGGTCCGAGCAGTACTTC
D gene: NA
J gene: TRBJ2-7
clone size: NA
V gene: TRBV11-3

CDR3 protein: CASRRSGGYSYNEQFF
CDR3 DNA: TGCGCCAGCAGGCGGTCGGGGGGCTACTCTTACAATGAGCAGTTCTTC
D gene: NA
J gene: TRBJ2-1
clone size: NA
V gene: TRBV10-1

CDR3 protein: CASSFGQALGYTF
CDR3 DNA: TGCGCCAGCAGCTTCGGACAGGCACTCGGCTACACCTTC
D gene: TRBD1
J gene: TRBJ1-2
clone size: NA
V gene: TRBV5-1

CDR3 protein: CASRRQGASSTEAFF
CDR3 DNA: TGTGCCAGCAGAAGACAGGGGGCGTCTTCCACTGAAGCTTTCTTT
D gene: TRBD1
J gene: TRBJ1-1
clone size: NA
V gene: TRBV6-5

CDR3 protein: CAISEDRTAQPQHF
CDR3 DNA: TGTGCCATCAGTGAGGACAGGACAGCCCAGCCCCAGCATTTT
D gene: NA
J gene: TRBJ1-5
clone size: NA
V gene: TRBV10-3

CDR3 protein: CASSLQGVNQPQHF
CDR3 DNA: TGTGCCAGCAGTTTACAGGGTGTGAATCAGCCCCAGCATTTT
D gene: NA
J gene: TRBJ1-5
clone size: NA
V gene: TRBV27

CDR3 protein: CASSPPEKASSTEAFF
CDR3 DNA: TGTGCCAGCTCACCACCGGAAAAAGCGTCGAGCACTGAAGCTTTCTTT
D gene: NA
J gene: TRBJ1-1
clone size: NA
V gene: TRBV18

CDR3 protein: CASRDSNQPQHF
CDR3 DNA: TGTGCCAGCCGCGATAGCAATCAGCCCCAGCATTTT
D gene: NA
J gene: TRBJ1-5
clone size: NA
V gene: TRBV10-3

CDR3 protein: CASDPGTSGGVGELFF
CDR3 DNA: TGCGCCAGCGACCCCGGGACTAGCGGGGGGGTCGGGGAGCTGTTTTTT
D gene: TRBD2
J gene: TRBJ2-2
clone size: NA
V gene: TRBV5-1

CDR3 protein: CASSATGWGYTF
CDR3 DNA: TGTGCCAGCAGTGCGACAGGATGGGGCTACACCTTC
D gene: NA
J gene: TRBJ1-2
clone size: NA
V gene: TRBV27

CDR3 protein: CASSYSGSSYEQYF
CDR3 DNA: TGCGCCAGCAGCTATTCCGGTAGCTCCTACGAGCAGTACTTC
D gene: NA
J gene: TRBJ2-7
clone size: NA
V gene: TRBV5-1

CDR3 protein: CASSPTARTSTDTQYF
CDR3 DNA: TGTGCCAGCTCACCAACTGCCCGCACTAGCACAGATACGCAGTATTTT
D gene: NA
J gene: TRBJ2-3
clone size: NA
V gene: TRBV18

CDR3 protein: CASSLAGDRYQPQHF
CDR3 DNA: TGTGCCAGCAGCTTGGCCGGAGACAGATATCAGCCCCAGCATTTT
D gene: NA
J gene: TRBJ1-5
clone size: NA
V gene: TRBV5-6

CDR3 protein: CASSMGTGLIHEKLFF
CDR3 DNA: TGTGCCAGTAGTATGGGGACAGGGTTGATACACGAAAAACTGTTTTTT
D gene: TRBD1
J gene: TRBJ1-4
clone size: NA
V gene: TRBV19

CDR3 protein: CASSQQGGGTDTQYF
CDR3 DNA: TGTGCCAGCAGTCAACAGGGGGGCGGCACAGATACGCAGTATTTT
D gene: TRBD1
J gene: TRBJ2-3
clone size: once
V gene: TRBV5-4

CDR3 protein: CSVKGASVSDTQYF
CDR3 DNA: TGCAGCGTTAAAGGGGCTAGCGTCAGCGATACGCAGTATTTT
D gene: NA
J gene: TRBJ2-3
clone size: NA
V gene: TRBV29-1

CDR3 protein: CASSQEKSGDTYEQYF
CDR3 DNA: TGCGCCAGCAGCCAAGAGAAGAGCGGGGATACCTACGAGCAGTACTTC
D gene: TRBD2
J gene: TRBJ2-7
clone size: NA
V gene: TRBV4-1

CDR3 protein: CASSNDRSNYGYTF
CDR3 DNA: TGTGCCAGCAGCAACGACAGATCTAACTATGGCTACACCTTC
D gene: NA
J gene: TRBJ1-2
clone size: NA
V gene: TRBV6-5

CDR3 protein: CASTIVATNEKLFF
CDR3 DNA: TGTGCCAGCACCATCGTTGCAACTAATGAAAAACTGTTTTTT
D gene: NA
J gene: TRBJ1-4
clone size: few
V gene: TRBV7-9

CDR3 protein: CASSPVIANTGELFF
CDR3 DNA: TGTGCCAGCAGCCCGGTGATCGCGAACACCGGGGAGCTGTTTTTT
D gene: NA
J gene: TRBJ2-2
clone size: NA
V gene: TRBV3-1/TRBV3-2

CDR3 protein: CASRRLGTGRDDGYTF
CDR3 DNA: TGCGCCAGCAGACGACTTGGGACAGGACGGGATGATGGCTACACCTTC
D gene: TRBD1
J gene: TRBJ1-2
clone size: NA
V gene: TRBV10-1

CDR3 protein: CASSPGGRELFF
CDR3 DNA: TGTGCCAGCAGCCCCGGGGGTAGGGAACTGTTTTTT
D gene: NA
J gene: TRBJ1-4
clone size: NA
V gene: TRBV5-8

CDR3 protein: CASSLAVSWTANYGYTF
CDR3 DNA: TGTGCCAGCAGCTTAGCGGTATCCTGGACAGCCAACTATGGCTACACCTTC
D gene: NA
J gene: TRBJ1-2
clone size: NA
V gene: TRBV7-8